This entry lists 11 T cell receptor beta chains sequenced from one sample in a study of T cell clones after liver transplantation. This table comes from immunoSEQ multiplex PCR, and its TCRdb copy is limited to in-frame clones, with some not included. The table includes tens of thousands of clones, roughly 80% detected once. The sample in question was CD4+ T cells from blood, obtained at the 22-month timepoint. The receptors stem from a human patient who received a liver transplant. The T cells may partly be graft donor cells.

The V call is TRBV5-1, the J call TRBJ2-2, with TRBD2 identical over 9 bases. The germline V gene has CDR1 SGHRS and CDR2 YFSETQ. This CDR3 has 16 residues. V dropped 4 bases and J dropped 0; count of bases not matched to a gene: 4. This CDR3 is CASSLGLAANTGELFF. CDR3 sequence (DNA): TGCGCCAGCAGCCTGGGACTAGCCGCGAACACCGGGGAGCTGTTTTTT.

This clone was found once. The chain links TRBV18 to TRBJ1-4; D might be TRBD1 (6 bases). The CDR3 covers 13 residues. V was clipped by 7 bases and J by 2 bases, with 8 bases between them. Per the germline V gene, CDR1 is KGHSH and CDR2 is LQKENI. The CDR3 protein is CASFTGTNEKLFF. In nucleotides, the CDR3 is TGTGCCAGCTTTACAGGGACTAATGAAAAACTGTTTTTT.

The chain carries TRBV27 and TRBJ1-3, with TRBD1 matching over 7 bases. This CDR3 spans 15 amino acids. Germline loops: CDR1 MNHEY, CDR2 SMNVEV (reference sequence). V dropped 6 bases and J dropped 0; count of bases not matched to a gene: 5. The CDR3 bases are TGTGCCAGCAGGGAGGGGACAGACTCTGGAAACACCATATATTTT. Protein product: CASREGTDSGNTIYF.

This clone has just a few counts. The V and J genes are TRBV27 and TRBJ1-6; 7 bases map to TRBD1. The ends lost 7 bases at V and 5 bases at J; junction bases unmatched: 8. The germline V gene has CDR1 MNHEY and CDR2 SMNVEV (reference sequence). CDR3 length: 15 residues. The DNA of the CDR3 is TGTGCCAGCACCCCACAGGGGACAAATAATTCACCCCTCCACTTT. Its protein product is CASTPQGTNNSPLHF.

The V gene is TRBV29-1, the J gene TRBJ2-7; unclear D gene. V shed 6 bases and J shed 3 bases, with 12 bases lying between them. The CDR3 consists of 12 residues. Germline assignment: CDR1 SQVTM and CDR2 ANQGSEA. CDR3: CSVGWTNYEQYF. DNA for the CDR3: TGCAGCGTGGGCTGGACCAACTACGAGCAGTACTTC.

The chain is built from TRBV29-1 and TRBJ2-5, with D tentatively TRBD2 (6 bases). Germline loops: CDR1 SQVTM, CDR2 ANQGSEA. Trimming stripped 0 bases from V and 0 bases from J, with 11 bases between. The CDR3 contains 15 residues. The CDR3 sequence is CSVEDRAGNQETQYF. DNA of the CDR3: TGCAGCGTTGAAGATCGGGCGGGGAACCAAGAGACCCAGTACTTC.

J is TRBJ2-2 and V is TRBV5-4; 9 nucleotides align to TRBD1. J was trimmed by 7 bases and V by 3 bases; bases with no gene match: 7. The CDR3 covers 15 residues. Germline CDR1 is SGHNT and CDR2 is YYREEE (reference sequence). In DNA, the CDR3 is TGTGCCAGCAGCTCCCGGACAGGGGAGGGCGGGGAGCTGTTTTTT. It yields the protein CASSSRTGEGGELFF.

As DNA, the CDR3 is TGTGCCAGCAGCCCGGACAGGGGGGCCTACGAGCAGTACTTC. It specifies CASSPDRGAYEQYF. This chain uses TRBV5-4 with TRBJ2-7, with 10 bases matching TRBD1. Germline V gives CDR1 SGHNT, CDR2 YYREEE (reference sequence). The V and J ends lost 4 bases and 2 bases, in that order; junction bases with no gene match: 3. This CDR3 spans 14 amino acids.

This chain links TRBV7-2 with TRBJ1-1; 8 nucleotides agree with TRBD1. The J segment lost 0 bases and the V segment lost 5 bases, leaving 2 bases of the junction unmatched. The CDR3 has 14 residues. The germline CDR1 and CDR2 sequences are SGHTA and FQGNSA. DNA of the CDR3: TGTGCCAGCAGCAAACAGGGGGTGAACACTGAAGCTTTCTTT. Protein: CASSKQGVNTEAFF.

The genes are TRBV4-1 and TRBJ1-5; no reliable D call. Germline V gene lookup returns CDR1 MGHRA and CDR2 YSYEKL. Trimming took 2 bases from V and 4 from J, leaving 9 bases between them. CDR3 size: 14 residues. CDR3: CASSQKTENQPQHF. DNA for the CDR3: TGCGCCAGCAGCCAAAAGACCGAGAATCAGCCCCAGCATTTT.

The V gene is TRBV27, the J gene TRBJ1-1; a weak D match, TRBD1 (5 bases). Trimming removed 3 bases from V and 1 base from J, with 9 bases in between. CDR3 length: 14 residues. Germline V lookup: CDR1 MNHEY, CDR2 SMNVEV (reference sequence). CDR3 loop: CASSFSGTNTEAFF. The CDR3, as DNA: TGTGCCAGCAGTTTTTCAGGGACGAACACTGAAGCTTTCTTT.